This TCR beta chain appears in the sequencing data of a study of blood T cell repertoires in COVID-19 (dated by TCRdb to the early 2020s). A note on the overall study: Samples covering the acute and convalescent phases of COVID-19 were provided by collaborators in the United States, Italy and Spain. The material from the prospective study consisted of cDNA or gDNA derived from T cells, B-cell-depleted T cells, or PBMCs. Deeply sampled blood TCRbeta repertoires from subjects exposed to, actively infected with, or recovered from COVID-19 were included in the dataset. The repertoires were released in a freely available public database meant as a resource for research on the immune response to SARS-CoV-2. The samples were drawn from two sources: the first 160 participants of the ongoing ImmuneRACE study, and 950 to 1,500 subjects contributed by 6 global collaborators. The sample metadata nearly always contained a de-identified subject ID, COVID-19 status, age in years and sex. Where HLA class I and class II types were available, the types were taken from metadata supplied by the sample provider, not from assay-based typing.

Points on this clone: Its recognized antigen is unknown. The sample holds no much larger clone one base away, and base qualities are not on file.

TCRbeta CDR3 regions were amplified from genomic DNA by means of the immunoSEQ Assay, a bias-controlled multiplex PCR. The paper's processing steps were these. Nucleated cell counts per sample were estimated from amplification of reference gene primers within the assay. To quantify the absolute abundance of each unique TCRbeta CDR3 rearrangement, sequence reads were collapsed and filtered. For each sample, productive Simpson clonality was calculated as the square root of Simpson's diversity index across productive rearrangements. TCRdb provides this immuneACCESS table in a form limited to in-frame rearrangements. Some clones are lacking; in checked studies, under half of them reflect an unresolved V gene, and why the rest are absent is not known. V and J calls and clone size are given by that table; D and trimming were obtained from the DNA. Within this sample are about 110,000 clones, with around nine tenths of them counted one time only. The ten largest clones represent approximately 1.2% of the sample.

The collaborating institutions used their own protocols to collect whole blood in K2EDTA tubes. Collaborator samples were shipped for TCRbeta analysis as frozen whole blood, isolated PBMCs, or DNA extracted from either sample type. On the study overall, not on this receptor specifically: How much clinical and demographic metadata was included differed by source and by participant, and the metadata was provided uncurated.

The receptor was isolated from a woman aged 25 to 39 with acute or convalescent COVID-19. The sequenced material came from peripheral blood.

In nucleotides, the sequence is TGTGCCAGCAGCCAAGATGGGCCAGCATCCTACAATGAGCAGTTCTTC. It translates to CASSQDGPASYNEQFF. The chain is made from TRBV14 and TRBJ2-1; the D gene cannot be resolved reliably. Trimming removed 0 bases from V and 1 base from J, leaving 10 bases between the germline ends. Reading the germline V gene gives CDR1 SGHDN and CDR2 FVKESK. The CDR3 sequence holds 16 residues, the cysteine and phenylalanine included. Solely the CDR3 DNA is kept, with 48 bases framed from the first base.